These 8 T cell receptor beta chains were sequenced from one sample in a study of cytomegalovirus exposure and HLA in healthy donors. Repertoires were generated with immunoSEQ multiplex PCR, while TCRdb's copy carries only in-frame clones and drops some. The repertoire holds roughly 130,000 clones, 84% seen once, with over 1.1% in the top ten. The sequenced material came from PBMCs. The origin of the receptors is a woman in her twenties or thirties in good health and CMV-seronegative.

The chain employs TRBV2 and TRBJ2-1; a possible D gene is TRBD2 (5 bases). The CDR3 length is 14 residues. With 8 bases removed from V and 0 bases from J, the gap between germline ends came to 11 bases. Germline CDR1 is SNHLY and CDR2 is FYNNEI. Here the CDR3 reads CASGAASSYNEQFF. In DNA form, the CDR3 reads TGTGCCAGCGGAGCGGCTAGCTCCTACAATGAGCAGTTCTTC.

The chain has TRBV6-5 and TRBJ1-1, with 7 bases fitting TRBD1. Germline CDR1 reads MNHEY; CDR2 reads SVGAGI. The CDR3 is 13 residues long. The junction had 7 bases not matched to a gene; V was cut back by 2 bases and J by 10 bases. CDR3 sequence: CASSYDRVLGAFF. CDR3 DNA sequence: TGTGCCAGCAGTTACGACAGGGTTCTGGGAGCTTTCTTT.

The table lists this clone with a few counts. This chain links TRBV10-2 with TRBJ1-5; 7 positions agree with TRBD1. With 4 bases clipped from V and 6 bases from J, the junction kept 9 bases outside the gene matches. The CDR3 loop spans 15 amino acids. Germline loops: CDR1 WSHSY, CDR2 SAAADI. This CDR3 is CASSGTGVWSQPQHF. The CDR3 DNA sequence: TGCGCCAGCAGTGGTACAGGGGTGTGGAGTCAGCCCCAGCATTTT.

This chain joins TRBV10-3 and TRBJ2-1, with D perhaps matching TRBD2 (5 bases). V shed 4 bases and J shed 0 bases, with 13 bases lying between them. The CDR3 sequence is 16 residues long. Germline CDR1 and CDR2: ENHRY and SYGVKD. The DNA for the CDR3 is TGTGCCATCAGTGGAAGCGCCGGGGTCTCCTACAATGAGCAGTTCTTC. The encoded protein is CAISGSAGVSYNEQFF.

The DNA of the CDR3 is TGTGCCAGCAGCGTATGGACAGGGCACGAAGCTTTCTTT. Translation gives CASSVWTGHEAFF. V usage is TRBV9 and J usage is TRBJ1-1; 8 bases match TRBD1. The CDR3 loop spans 13 amino acids. Trimming cost V 1 base and J 8 bases; bases outside gene matches: 4. Germline loops: CDR1 SGDLS, CDR2 YYNGEE.

The V call is TRBV7-9, the J call TRBJ1-2; possible D gene TRBD1, 5 bases. The CDR3 is 13 residues long. The germline V gene has CDR1 SEHNR and CDR2 FQNEAQ (reference sequence). V dropped 3 bases and J dropped 6 bases, with 11 bases sitting between them. This CDR3 reads CASSLEGADGYTF. DNA of the CDR3: TGTGCCAGCAGCTTGGAAGGGGCTGATGGCTACACCTTC.

The chain is built from TRBV5-6 and TRBJ2-5; 10 nucleotides align to TRBD2. The ends lost 1 base at V and 5 bases at J; junction bases unmatched: 5. The CDR3 loop spans 15 amino acids. Germline CDR1 SGHDT, CDR2 YYEEEE. For the CDR3, the DNA is TGTGCCAGCAGCTTGCTAGCGGGGGCCCGCGAGACCCAGTACTTC. Its protein is CASSLLAGARETQYF.

The J gene is TRBJ1-2, the V gene TRBV10-3, with TRBD1 identical over 8 bases. With 2 bases clipped from V and 4 bases from J, the junction kept 6 bases outside the gene matches. This CDR3 spans 15 amino acids. Germline-derived CDR1 and CDR2 are ENHRY and SYGVKD. CDR3 DNA: TGTGCCATCAGTGAGGGTCTTACAGGGGGCTATGGCTACACCTTC. Protein sequence: CAISEGLTGGYGYTF.